This entry concerns a single TCR beta chain. As yet, its antigen is unknown. The source of the sample is a study of T cell responses to AZD1222 COVID-19 vaccine. Repertoires were generated with immunoSEQ multiplex PCR, while TCRdb's copy carries only in-frame clones and drops some. Here the sample spans about 140,000 clones, more than 80% being singletons. General study findings and limits: Donors were largely white British and mainly female; clonal diversity was possibly underestimated. Baseline seropositivity occurred in only a handful of AZD1222 recipients. The repertoires were collected only after the peak T cell response. The CD4 TCRs associated with vaccination extended across spike and predominated at 160-218 and 743-854.

The V segment lost 8 bases and the J segment 3 bases; nucleotides outside the gene matches: 4. Germline loops: CDR1 MGHRA, CDR2 YSYEKL. The CDR3 has 15 amino acids. This TCR came from an adult in good health. This specimen consisted of peripheral blood, obtained on day 0 of MenACWY control vaccination. This chain connects TRBV4-1 to TRBJ2-3; TRBD2 agrees at 14 bases. As DNA, the CDR3 is TGCGCCAGCGGGACTAGCGGGAGTTTTACAGATACGCAGTATTTT. Translating gives CASGTSGSFTDTQYF.